Presented here are 3 T cell receptor beta chains from one specimen sequenced in a study of OX40 agonist ivuxolimab in advanced cancers. The table came from immunoSEQ multiplex PCR; TCRdb's copy has only in-frame clones and leaves some out. The table includes about 9,500 clones, roughly 67% detected once. Sequencing used CD4+ or CD8+ T cells sorted from blood, obtained in a trial of the OX40 agonist ivuxolimab. The source of these receptors is an adult with an advanced solid tumor such as melanoma, head and neck, liver or kidney cancer.

This clone was seen a handful of times. In DNA form, the CDR3 reads TGTGCCAGCAGCTCCTGGATGGAGTGGGACGGCTATGGCTACACCTTC. It translates to CASSSWMEWDGYGYTF. The chain joins TRBV7-8 to TRBJ1-2; maybe TRBD1 (5 bases). The CDR3 is made up of 16 amino acids. V lost 4 bases and J lost 4, with 19 bases in between. Germline V gives CDR1 SGHVS, CDR2 FQNEAQ.

This sequence joins TRBV29-1 and TRBJ2-4; the D is unclear. The CDR3 length is 13 residues. Germline-derived CDR1 and CDR2 are SQVTM and ANQGSEA. V was pared by 6 bases and J by 2 bases, with 11 bases between. The CDR3 DNA reads as TGCAGCGTCCGGTCGGGTACCAAAAACATTCAGTACTTC. Translating it yields CSVRSGTKNIQYF.

V is TRBV9 and J is TRBJ2-5; 11 bases match TRBD1. Germline V gene data show CDR1 as SGDLS and CDR2 as YYNGEE. CDR3 length: 15 residues. Trimming took 3 bases from V and 5 from J; bases not matched to a gene: 6. The CDR3 sequence is CASSGGQGAGETQYF. The CDR3 DNA sequence: TGTGCCAGCAGCGGTGGACAGGGGGCCGGGGAGACCCAGTACTTC.